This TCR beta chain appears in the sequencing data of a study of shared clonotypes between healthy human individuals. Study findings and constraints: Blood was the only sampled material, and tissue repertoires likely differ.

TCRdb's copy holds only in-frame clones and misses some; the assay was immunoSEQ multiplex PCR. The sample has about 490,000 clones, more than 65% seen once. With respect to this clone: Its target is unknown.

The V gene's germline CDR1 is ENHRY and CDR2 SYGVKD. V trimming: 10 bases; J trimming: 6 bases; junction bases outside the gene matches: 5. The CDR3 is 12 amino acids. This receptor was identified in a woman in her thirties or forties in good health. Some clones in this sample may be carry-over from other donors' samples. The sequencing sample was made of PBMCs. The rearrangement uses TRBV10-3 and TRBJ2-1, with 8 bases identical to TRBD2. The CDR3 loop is CATGREVNEQFF. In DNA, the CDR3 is TGTGCCACGGGGCGGGAGGTCAATGAGCAGTTCTTC.